This T cell receptor (beta chain) comes out of a study of identical twins. Regarding the study as a whole: The study found that models underestimated out-of-frame TCR alpha sharing in monozygotic twins.

Addition of a universal primer site occurred through template switching, and cDNA carried unique molecular identifiers. TCRdb itself ran the 5' RACE reads through MiXCR, one entry per CDR3 protein. Among about 660,000 distinct CDR3 sequences listed, roughly 8% were seen once. Healthy Caucasians were all of the donors. A remark on this clonotype: Its specificity is not known.

The germline CDR1 and CDR2 sequences are SGHAT and FQNNGV. The CDR3 is made up of 16 amino acids. V was shortened by 5 bases and J by 1 base, with 15 bases between the two germline ends. The same specimen was also included in a second study, on yellow fever vaccine responses in identical twins.

This sequence joins TRBV11-2 and TRBJ2-1, with a tentative D call TRBD1 (5 bases). Sequencing was performed on PBMCs. This receptor was obtained from a woman younger than 35 in good health. CDR3 loop: CASSPVLGPSYNEQFF. In nucleotides, the CDR3 is TGTGCCAGCAGCCCGGTGCTGGGGCCTTCCTACAATGAGCAGTTCTTC.